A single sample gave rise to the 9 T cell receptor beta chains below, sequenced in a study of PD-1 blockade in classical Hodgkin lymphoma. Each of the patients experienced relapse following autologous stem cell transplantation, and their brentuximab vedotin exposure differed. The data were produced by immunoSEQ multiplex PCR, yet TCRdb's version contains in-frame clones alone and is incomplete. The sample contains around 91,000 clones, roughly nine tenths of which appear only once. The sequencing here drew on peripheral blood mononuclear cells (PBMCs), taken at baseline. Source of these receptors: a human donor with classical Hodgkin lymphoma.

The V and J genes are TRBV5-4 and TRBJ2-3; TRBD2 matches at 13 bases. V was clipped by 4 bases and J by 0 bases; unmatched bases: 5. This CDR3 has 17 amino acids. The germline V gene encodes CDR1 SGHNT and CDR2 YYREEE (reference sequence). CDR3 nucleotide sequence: TGTGCCAGCAGCCCGGGACTAGCGGGGACTAGCACAGATACGCAGTATTTT. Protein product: CASSPGLAGTSTDTQYF. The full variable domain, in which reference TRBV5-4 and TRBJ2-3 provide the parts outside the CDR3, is ETGVTQSPTHLIKTRGQQVTLRCSSQSGHNTVSWYQQALGQGPQFIFQYYREEENGRGNFPPRFSGLQFPNYSSELNVNALELDDSALYLCASSPGLAGTSTDTQYFGPGTRLTVL.

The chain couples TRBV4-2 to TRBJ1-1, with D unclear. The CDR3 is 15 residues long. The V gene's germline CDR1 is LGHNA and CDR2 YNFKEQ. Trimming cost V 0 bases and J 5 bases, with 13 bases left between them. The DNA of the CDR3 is TGTGCCAGCAGCCAAGATCAAGGAAGAGGAACTGAAGCTTTCTTT. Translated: CASSQDQGRGTEAFF.

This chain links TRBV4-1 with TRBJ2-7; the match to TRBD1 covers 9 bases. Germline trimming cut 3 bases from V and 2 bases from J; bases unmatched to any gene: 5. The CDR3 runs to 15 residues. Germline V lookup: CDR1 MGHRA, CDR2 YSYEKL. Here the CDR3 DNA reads TGCGCCAGCAGCCATCGACAGGGGGGTCCCTACGAGCAGTACTTC. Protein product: CASSHRQGGPYEQYF.

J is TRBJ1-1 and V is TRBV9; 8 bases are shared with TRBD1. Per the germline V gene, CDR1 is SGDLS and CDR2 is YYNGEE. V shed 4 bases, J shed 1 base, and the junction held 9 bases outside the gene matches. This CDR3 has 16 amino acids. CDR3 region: CASSPSIQGGNTEAFF. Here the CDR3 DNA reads TGTGCCAGCAGCCCATCAATACAGGGGGGGAACACTGAAGCTTTCTTT.

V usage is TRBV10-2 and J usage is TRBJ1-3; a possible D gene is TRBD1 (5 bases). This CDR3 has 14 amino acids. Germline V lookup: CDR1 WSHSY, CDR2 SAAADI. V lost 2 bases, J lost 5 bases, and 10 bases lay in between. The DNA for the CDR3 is TGCGCCAGCAGTGAGCCAGGGTTAAGAAACACCATATATTTT. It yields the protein CASSEPGLRNTIYF.

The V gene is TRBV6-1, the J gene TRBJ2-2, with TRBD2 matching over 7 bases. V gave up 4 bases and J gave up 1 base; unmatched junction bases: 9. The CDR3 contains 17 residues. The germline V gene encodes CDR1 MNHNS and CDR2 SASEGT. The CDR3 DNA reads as TGTGCCAGCAGTGGGGGTCGGTGGGAGGGGAACACCGGGGAGCTGTTTTTT. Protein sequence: CASSGGRWEGNTGELFF.

CDR3 sequence reads: CASSDHMNTEAFF. CDR3 bases: TGTGCCAGCAGTGACCACATGAACACTGAAGCTTTCTTT. The genes are TRBV25-1 and TRBJ1-1; no definite D call. With 3 bases removed from V and 0 bases from J, the gap between germline ends came to 5 bases. Per germline, CDR1 MGHDK and CDR2 SYGVNS. The CDR3 sequence is 13 residues long.

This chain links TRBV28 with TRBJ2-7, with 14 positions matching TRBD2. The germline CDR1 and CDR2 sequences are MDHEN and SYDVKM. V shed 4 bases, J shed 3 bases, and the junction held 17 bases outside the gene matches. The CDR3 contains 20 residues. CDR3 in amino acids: CASSSTSGTSGRWGGYEQYF. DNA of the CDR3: TGTGCCAGCAGTTCAACCTCCGGGACTAGCGGGAGATGGGGAGGCTACGAGCAGTACTTC.

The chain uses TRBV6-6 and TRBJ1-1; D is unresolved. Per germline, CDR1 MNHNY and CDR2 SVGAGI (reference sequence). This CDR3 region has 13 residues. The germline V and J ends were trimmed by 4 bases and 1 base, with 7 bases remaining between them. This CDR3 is CASSFVENTEAFF. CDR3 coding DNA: TGTGCCAGCAGTTTTGTCGAGAACACTGAAGCTTTCTTT.